The clone carrying this T cell receptor (beta chain) was observed a handful of times. What it binds is unknown. The sample comes from a study of cytomegalovirus exposure and HLA in healthy donors. The PCR ran on 60 Vbeta and 13 Jbeta primers. Repertoires were generated with immunoSEQ multiplex PCR, while TCRdb's copy carries only in-frame clones and drops some. The sample lists more than 200,000 clones, approximately 83% occurring once. Study-wide points: The authors later found TCR association rates varying by HLA locus, with DRB1 most and HLA-C fewest. Further analysis, carried out later, found HLA-associated TCR beta chains more clonally expanded than equally common other chains. Presence/absence results assume similar sequencing depth per donor, which may not hold. Later on, an analysis found that several of the most significant clusters appeared to be linked to common viral pathogens, which included parvovirus B19.

The CDR3 spans 13 residues. Trimming stripped 5 bases from V and 8 bases from J, with 12 bases between. Germline assignment: CDR1 SGHVS and CDR2 FNYEAQ. Sequenced input: PBMCs. V and J are TRBV7-6 and TRBJ1-4; D is unclear. The source of this sequence is a girl under 18 in good health and CMV-seronegative. The CDR3 is CASSASDLEKLFF. The CDR3 DNA is TGTGCCAGCAGCGCGTCGGACTTGGAAAAACTGTTTTTT.